Given below is one TCR beta chain in context. What this receptor recognizes is not known. No base-level quality is on record; no much larger clone is a single base apart. The patients picked for sequencing were ones in whom flow cytometry had shown an expansion of CD8+CD57+ cells. Every patient had a diagnosis of severe acquired aplastic anemia based on International Study of Aplastic Anemia and Agranulocytosis and Camitta criteria. At the time blood was sampled, none of the patients had received any therapy. The study deep-sequenced TCR repertoires of sorted CD4+ and CD8+ blood T cells from severe aplastic anemia patients and healthy subjects. Patients were enrolled in the USA under clinicaltrials.gov protocols 00001620, 01623167, 00001397, 00071045, 00081523 and 00961064. Ficoll-Paque density gradient centrifugation was used to isolate peripheral blood mononuclear cells. CD4+ and CD8+ T cells were sorted by FACS or magnetic beads before DNA extraction.

This sample stems from a study of CD8+CD57+ T cells in acquired aplastic anemia listed by TCRdb under 2018. Describing the broader study: DNA extracted from sorted CD4+ and CD8+ cells had a mean of about 3.2 ug, with a range of roughly 0.17 to 27.4 ug. CD8+CD57+ expansion was defined as a frequency above the mean frequency observed in healthy subjects. Beyond this particular receptor, the publication reports: Although twenty-nine CD8+ CDR3 sequences were shared by patients and controls, these sequences appeared highly expressed in patients and within the immunodominant clones of patients. Between patients and healthy controls, no significant difference in CD8+ Simpson's diversity was found (P=0.060).

TCR beta VDJ combination and CDR3 sequence profiling used genomic DNA as the template. TCR repertoire sequencing was run on an Illumina HiSeq 2000. Under the source paper's analysis protocol: TRBV/TRBJ rearrangement plots, CDR3 size and DJ length profiles, and Simpson's diversity index were used to evaluate the repertoires. Whichever DNA sequence was most abundant in the deep sequencing data was defined as the immunodominant clone. CDR3 amino acid sequences were screened for sharing across subjects and compared with published repertoires and the VDJdb database. TCRdb took the public reads, trimmed them with fastp at Q25, ran MiXCR for clone calling and kept in-frame beta chains. CDR3 protein duplicates are merged, each entry listing the most common genes and DNA. V and J calls and clone size were set by TCRdb, not the authors. A total of roughly 260,000 distinct CDR3 sequences appear in this sample, more than 45% of them only once. 7% to 9.5% of the sample rests with the top ten.

From its cysteine to its phenylalanine, the CDR3 spans 14 amino acids. The DNA shown is the 42-base CDR3, in frame from base 1. Trimming at the junction amounts to 6 bases on V and 7 bases on J, and the germline ends lie 15 bases apart. The germline V gene specifies MRHNA as CDR1 and SNTAGT as CDR2. This sequence originates from a human donor with aplastic anemia. Rearrangement joined TRBV6-4 to TRBJ2-2; matching of 6 bases hints at TRBD1 as the D gene. The sequencing input was sorted CD4+, CD8+, or CD8+CD57+ T cells (not recorded which) from PBMCs. Read as DNA, the sequence is TGTGCCAGCAGGACAAACAGGGACATCGGGGAGCTGTTTTTT. Translated, this gives CASRTNRDIGELFF.